The 10 T cell receptor beta chains below were found in one sample sequenced in a study of tumor-infiltrating lymphocytes in primary liver carcinoma. Starting material for RNA and DNA co-extraction consisted of roughly 17-31 mg of unsorted bulk tissue. With roughly 500 ng total RNA as template and a constant-region primer, TCR beta cDNA was made. Three nested multiplex PCR rounds, a slightly modified ARM-PCR, produced the libraries for TCR beta. It was with TRBV1-TRBV30 forward primers and a C-beta reverse primer that the first two PCR rounds were run, at approximately 10 cycles each. One entry per CDR3 protein, called by TCRdb with MiXCR from the multiplex PCR reads. The sample lists 100,000 or so distinct CDR3 sequences; around two thirds were seen once. Sample: liver tumor tissue from sampling region 2. Specified subset: tumor region T2, inferior pole. The receptors originated from a woman aged 55-69 years with primary liver carcinoma and hepatitis B virus infection.

In the case of this clonotype: The junction and the germline gene differ at one end; a read error may be behind it. The chain has TRBV6-5 and TRBJ1-1, with TRBD1 as a possible D gene (5 bases). The length of the CDR3 is 15 residues. Germline V gene sequence: CDR1 MNHEY, CDR2 SVGAGI. The CDR3 sequence is CAISTQGRQNTEAFF. CDR3 DNA: TGCGCCATCAGTACTCAGGGACGGCAGAACACTGAAGCTTTCTTT.

With regard to this clonotype: Sequence at one end of the junction differs from germline and may be a read error. The chain uses TRBV12-3 or TRBV12-4 and TRBJ1-2, with D possibly matching TRBD1 (5 bases). This CDR3 is 13 amino acids long. The CDR3 nucleotides read TGTGCCAGTAGTTTGGACAAAAACTATGGCTACATCTTC. Amino acid sequence: CASSLDKNYGYIF.

Concerning this clonotype itself: At one end the junction does not follow the germline gene, possibly because of a read error. J is TRBJ2-1 and V is TRBV11-1; D remains ambiguous. The J call may be incorrect, as the DNA end agrees better with TRBJ2-7. Germline V gene sequence: CDR1 SGHAT, CDR2 FQDESV (reference sequence). The CDR3 runs to 13 residues. The CDR3 coding sequence is TGTGCTAGCAGCTTCGGTACGGATAATGAGCAGTACTTC. This codes for CASSFGTDNEQYF.

A note on this clonotype: A much larger clone lies one base from this, so it may be a read error. This chain joins TRBV6-6 and TRBJ1-2; possibly TRBD1 for D (6 bases). Germline CDR1 MNHNY, CDR2 SVGAGI (reference sequence). The CDR3 totals 12 residues. CDR3 region: CVSKGEWYGYTF. Written as DNA, the CDR3 is TGTGTCAGCAAGGGGGAATGGTATGGCTACACCTTC.

Regarding this clonotype: This may arise from a read error, as a much more abundant clone is one base away. The V and J genes are TRBV28 and TRBJ2-3; D could derive from TRBD1 or TRBD2 (5 bases each). The length of the CDR3 is 16 residues. Germline V gene lookup returns CDR1 MDHEN and CDR2 SYDVKM. DNA of the CDR3: TGTGCCAGCAGTTTGGGCCCCGGGGACCCCACATATACGCAGTATTTT. Protein product: CASSLGPGDPTYTQYF.

This clonotype was seen a single time. The chain has TRBV11-2 and TRBJ2-1; the D gene is possibly TRBD2 (5 bases). Trimming removed 5 bases from V and 8 bases from J, with 25 bases in between. Per the germline V gene, CDR1 is SGHAT and CDR2 is FQNNGV. This CDR3 has 17 amino acids. The CDR3 DNA sequence: TGTGCCAGCAGCAGGAGACTTGCGAGAGGGCCGGGGTATGAGCAGTTCTTC. Protein sequence: CASSRRLARGPGYEQFF. Based on the CDR3 plus reference TRBV11-2 and TRBJ2-1, the full variable domain is EAGVAQSPRYKIIEKRQSVAFWCNPISGHATLYWYQQILGQGPKLLIQFQNNGVVDDSQLPKDRFSAERLKGVDSTLKIQPAKLEDSAVYLCASSRRLARGPGYEQFFGPGTRLTVL.

Worth noting for this clonotype: One end of the junction is discordant with germline, which a read error may explain. The chain combines TRBV6-1 with TRBJ2-1, with TRBD1 matching 11 bases. CDR3 length: 17 amino acids. Germline V CDR1 and CDR2: MNHNS, SASEGT. The CDR3 region has the DNA TGTGCCGGCAGTGTTTTCGGAGGGACAGGGGGATTCAATGAGGAGTTCTTC. This codes for CAGSVFGGTGGFNEEFF.

Ten or more counts support this clonotype. The J gene is TRBJ2-5, the V gene TRBV5-1, with 7 bases fitting TRBD1. V gave up 0 bases and J gave up 5 bases; unmatched junction bases: 4. The V gene's germline CDR1 is SGHRS and CDR2 YFSETQ. This CDR3 is built from 14 residues. CDR3 DNA: TGCGCCAGCAGCTTGGGGACAGGTCCGGAGACCCAGTACTTC. The encoded protein is CASSLGTGPETQYF. The full variable domain, in which reference TRBV5-1 and TRBJ2-5 provide the parts outside the CDR3, is KAGVTQTPRYLIKTRGQQVTLSCSPISGHRSVSWYQQTPGQGLQFLFEYFSETQRNKGNFPGRFSGRQFSNSRSEMNVSTLELGDSALYLCASSLGTGPETQYFGPGTRLLVL.

Notes on this clonotype: A single base separates this from a much larger clone, so it may be a read error. V is TRBV14 and J is TRBJ2-1; the D gene is possibly TRBD2 (6 bases). The CDR3 is 15 amino acids. Germline V lookup: CDR1 SGHDN, CDR2 FVKESK. Here the CDR3 DNA reads TGTGCCAACAGCCAAGGGACTGCGCAGTACAATGAGCAGTTCTTC. Its protein product is CANSQGTAQYNEQFF. Drawing the rest from reference TRBV14 and TRBJ2-1, the complete variable domain is EAGVTQFPSHSVIEKGQTVTLRCDPISGHDNLYWYRRVMGKEIKFLLHFVKESKQDESGMPNNRFLAERTGGTYSTLKVQPAELEDSGVYFCANSQGTAQYNEQFFGPGTRLTVL.

This clonotype was seen only a few times. This chain joins TRBV2 and TRBJ2-3; D remains unclear. In germline, CDR1 is SNHLY, CDR2 FYNNEI. V dropped 7 bases and J dropped 5 bases, with 10 bases sitting between them. CDR3 size: 12 residues. CDR3 sequence: CASTQQKDTQYF. CDR3 in DNA: TGTGCCAGCACCCAACAGAAAGATACGCAGTATTTT.